The clone carrying this T cell receptor (beta chain) was observed a few times. Its antigen is not identified. The data stem from a study of T-cell memory formation after mild COVID-19. General study results and limits: That cross-reactive memory joined was suggested by some responding clones appearing in pre-infection memory.

Trimming took off 2 bases at V and 5 bases at J, with 3 bases between the two ends. The CDR3 consists of 11 residues. Germline V gene sequence: CDR1 SNHLY, CDR2 FYNNEI. From the 5' RACE reads, TCRdb called clonotypes with MiXCR, one entry per CDR3 protein. Among under 350,000 distinct CDR3 sequences listed, about 16% were seen once. The receptor's source is a young man who had mild COVID-19 (a few samples of this study predate the infection). Cell type and time point are not known. Material: PBMCs or a T cell subset sorted from them (not recorded which). This chain joins TRBV2 and TRBJ2-5; D is undetermined. The CDR3 coding sequence is TGTGCCAGCAGTGAAATGGAGACCCAGTACTTC. Its protein is CASSEMETQYF.